The entry that follows covers one TCR beta chain sequence. Its antigen is unidentified. Clones were sequenced by immunoSEQ multiplex PCR, and TCRdb holds only the in-frame ones, with some missing. Of around 35,000 clones listed, around four fifths were seen once; the top ten hold under 40%. The sample belongs to a study of OX40 agonist ivuxolimab in advanced cancers. On the study more broadly: It was permissible to have had prior anti-PD-1, anti-PD-L1 or anti-CTLA-4 therapy, and less than 45% had some. Partial response was recorded in three patients: one hepatocellular carcinoma and two cutaneous melanoma cases.

V lost 8 bases, J lost 3 bases, and 13 bases lay in between. The CDR3 totals 14 residues. From germline, CDR1 is MNHEY and CDR2 SVGAGI. Study-wide findings and caveats: Also present in some nonresponders was a low level of normalized T-cell clonal expansion.

The starting material was CD4+ or CD8+ T cells sorted from blood, obtained in a trial of the OX40 agonist ivuxolimab. This TCR came from an adult with an advanced solid tumor such as melanoma, head and neck, liver or kidney cancer. The chain joins TRBV6-5 to TRBJ1-4; no reliable D call. CDR3 in DNA: TGTGCCAGCTCTAAAGAGGCTTCTAATGAAAAACTGTTTTTT. Amino acids: CASSKEASNEKLFF.